The TCR beta chain described here comes from a study of T-cell reconstitution after alpha-beta-depleted transplantation in children (dated by TCRdb to the mid-2010s). Describing the broader study: T-cell immune reconstitution after TCRalphabeta/CD19-depleted allogeneic hematopoietic cell transplantation in children was quantitatively tracked in the study by means of TCR repertoire profiling.

Library preparation employed PCR. TCRdb shows the sequencer as Illumina HiSeq 2500. To normalize quantification of the TCRbeta repertoire, the TCR libraries were built with molecular barcoding that relied on unique molecular identifiers. The public reads were quality trimmed at Q25 with fastp and then assembled into clones with MiXCR by TCRdb, keeping productive beta chains. Merged by CDR3 protein, the rows form single entries marked with the most common genes and DNA. Within this sample are about 610,000 distinct CDR3 sequences, with roughly a tenth of them counted one time only. Of the sample, about 4.3% is held by the ten largest clones. In the germline V gene (reference sequence), CDR1 corresponds to MNHEY and CDR2 to SMNVEV. Relative to germline, V is missing 5 bases and J is missing 7 bases, with 6 bases of the junction outside any gene match. The CDR3 has 13 amino acids, counting the end cysteine and phenylalanine. Here the CDR3 DNA is all that survives: 39 bases in frame from base 1.

This clonotype was counted a few times. No cognate antigen has been identified for it. Per-base qualities were not stored, and no clone one base away is much larger. The V and J segments used are TRBV27 and TRBJ2-7, with TRBD1 identical over 9 junction bases. This clonotype was obtained from a human donor who donated a stem cell graft to a child with acute myeloid leukemia. The source was PBMCs from the stem cell graft donor, collected from the stem cell graft. The CDR3 corresponds to CASSGWTGDEQYF. The DNA sequence is given as TGTGCCAGCAGTGGATGGACAGGGGATGAGCAGTACTTC.